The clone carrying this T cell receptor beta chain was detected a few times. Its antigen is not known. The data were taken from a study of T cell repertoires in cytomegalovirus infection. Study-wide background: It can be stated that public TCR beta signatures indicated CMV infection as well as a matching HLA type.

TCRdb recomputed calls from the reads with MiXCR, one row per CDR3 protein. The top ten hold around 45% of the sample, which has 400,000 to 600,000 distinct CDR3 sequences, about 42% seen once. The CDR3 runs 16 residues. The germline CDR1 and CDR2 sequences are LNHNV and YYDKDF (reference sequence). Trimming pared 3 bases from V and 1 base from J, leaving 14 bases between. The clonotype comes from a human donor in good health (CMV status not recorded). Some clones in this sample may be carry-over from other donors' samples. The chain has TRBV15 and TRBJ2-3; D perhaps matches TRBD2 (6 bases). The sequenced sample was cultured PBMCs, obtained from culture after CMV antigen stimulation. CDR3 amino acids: CATSSGAGSGTDTQYF. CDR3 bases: TGTGCCACCAGCAGCGGAGCCGGGAGTGGCACAGATACGCAGTATTTT.